This TCR beta chain emerged from a study of T cells after yellow fever vaccination. Study-level points and caveats: Peaking on day 5 versus 15, the secondary response was faster but weaker.

About this clonotype itself: The antigen remains undetermined.

Using its own MiXCR run on the 5' RACE reads, TCRdb lists one record per CDR3 protein. The table has a few hundred thousand distinct CDR3 sequences, over 8% seen once; the top ten hold more than 15%. The starting material was PBMCs, obtained on the day of the first yellow fever vaccination. This sequence originates from a young man who received the YFV17D yellow fever vaccine.

CDR3 sequence reads: CASSLVRSSGNTIYF. Here the CDR3 DNA reads TGTGCCAGCAGCTTAGTAAGGAGCTCTGGAAACACCATATATTTT. The chain employs TRBV7-6 and TRBJ1-3; D uncertain. Germline-derived CDR1 and CDR2 are SGHVS and FNYEAQ. V lost 1 base to trimming and J lost 0 bases, with 7 bases between them. The CDR3 extends over 15 amino acids.